Following are 28 T cell receptor beta chains from one sample sequenced in a study of blood T cell repertoires in COVID-19. Using immunoSEQ multiplex PCR, the repertoire was profiled, and TCRdb retains in-frame clones only, with some absent. This table has some 69,000 clones, under 95% appearing once. The sequencing input was peripheral blood. Receptors were obtained from a man aged 55 to 70 with acute or convalescent COVID-19.

This clone has a single count. One end of the junction fails to match germline, which may point to a read error. The V gene is TRBV14, the J gene TRBJ2-7; 8 bases match TRBD1. CDR1 and CDR2 from the germline V gene are SGHDN and FVKESK. The CDR3 is 13 residues long. The CDR3 loop reads CASSHYGQGAMDF. The CDR3 nucleotides are TGTGCCAGCAGCCATTACGGACAGGGAGCTATGGATTTC.

The gene calls are TRBV4-1 and TRBJ1-1; 8 bases fit TRBD1. The trim removed 1 base at V and 2 bases at J, leaving 3 bases unmatched. CDR1 and CDR2 (germline): MGHRA, YSYEKL. This CDR3 region has 15 residues. The CDR3 is CASSQVGQGNTEAFF. The CDR3 DNA follows: TGCGCCAGCAGCCAAGTCGGACAGGGAAACACTGAAGCTTTCTTT.

This chain links TRBV15 with TRBJ2-5, with D tentatively TRBD2 (7 bases). The DNA end is more similar to TRBJ2-7, so the J call may be wrong. Germline CDR1 and CDR2: LNHNV and YYDKDF (reference sequence). This CDR3 is 15 amino acids long. The CDR3 coding sequence is TGTGCCACCAGCAGGGGACGGGGGGCCCACTACGAGCAGTACTTC. As protein: CATSRGRGAHYEQYF.

The chain recombines TRBV12-3 or TRBV12-4 with TRBJ2-3; tentatively, D is TRBD2 (5 bases). The CDR3 has 13 amino acids. V lost 6 bases and J lost 1, with 8 bases in between. The CDR3 nucleotides are TGTGCCAGCAGGGCACTAGGCACAGATACGCAGTATTTT. Protein sequence: CASRALGTDTQYF.

The V gene is TRBV14, the J gene TRBJ2-7; D is uncertain. The V and J ends lost 0 bases and 7 bases respectively, with 4 bases between them. Germline V gene lookup returns CDR1 SGHDN and CDR2 FVKESK. This CDR3 region has 11 residues. The CDR3 bases are TGTGCCAGCAGCCAAGAACGGGAGCAGTACTTC. This codes for CASSQEREQYF.

Here the CDR3 reads CSVRTGIDQPQHF. The CDR3 nucleotides are TGCAGCGTTCGGACAGGGATTGATCAGCCCCAGCATTTT. The J gene is TRBJ1-5, the V gene TRBV29-1; 8 nucleotides line up with TRBD1. The CDR3 totals 13 residues. V shed 5 bases and J 5 bases; nucleotides not matched to a gene: 5. Germline V lookup: CDR1 SQVTM, CDR2 ANQGSEA.

The gene calls are TRBV6-5 and TRBJ1-1, with D possibly matching TRBD1 (6 bases). This CDR3 contains 13 residues. The germline V gene encodes CDR1 MNHEY and CDR2 SVGAGI. Trimming took 1 base from V and 3 from J, leaving 6 bases between them. The CDR3 DNA reads as TGTGCCAGCAGTTACTGGACAGACACTGAAGCTTTCTTT. Amino acid sequence: CASSYWTDTEAFF.

The chain recombines TRBV3-1 (or the pseudogene TRBV3-2) with TRBJ2-1; 11 bases map to TRBD1. The germline V gene has CDR1 LGHDT and CDR2 YNNKEL (reference sequence). The junction had 4 bases not matched to a gene; V was cut back by 3 bases and J by 6 bases. The CDR3 is 15 amino acids. The CDR3 here is CASSHPGTGGNEQFF. The CDR3 nucleotides read TGTGCCAGCAGCCATCCCGGGACAGGGGGCAATGAGCAGTTCTTC.

The chain links TRBV5-8 to TRBJ1-2; D gene uncertain. V was pared by 0 bases and J by 0 bases, with 18 bases between. From germline, CDR1 is SGHTS and CDR2 YDEGEE. This CDR3 is built from 18 residues. CDR3 region: CASSLAQIWPPSNYGYTF. CDR3 in DNA: TGTGCCAGCAGCTTGGCCCAGATCTGGCCCCCTTCTAACTATGGCTACACCTTC.

The chain has TRBV27 and TRBJ2-7, with 7 bases lining up with TRBD1. In germline, CDR1 is MNHEY, CDR2 SMNVEV (reference sequence). The V and J ends lost 4 bases and 0 bases, in that order; junction bases with no gene match: 6. The CDR3 totals 15 residues. CDR3 loop: CASSYQTGSSYEQYF. The CDR3 nucleotides read TGTGCCAGCAGTTACCAGACAGGGAGCTCCTACGAGCAGTACTTC.

This rearrangement joins TRBV3-1 (or the pseudogene TRBV3-2) to TRBJ2-2; weak D call: TRBD2 (7 bases). Trimming left V 5 bases short and J 3 bases short, with 16 bases between. This CDR3 has 16 amino acids. CDR1 is LGHDT, CDR2 YNNKEL, per germline (reference sequence). This CDR3 reads CASSIHGGADTGELFF. The CDR3 region has the DNA TGTGCCAGCAGCATACATGGGGGGGCAGACACCGGGGAGCTGTTTTTT.

This chain connects TRBV7-9 to TRBJ1-4; D is unclear. With 5 bases removed from V and 12 bases from J, the gap between germline ends came to 25 bases. This CDR3 is built from 16 residues. Germline CDR1 SEHNR, CDR2 FQNEAQ (reference sequence). The CDR3 DNA is TGTGCCAGCAGCCCGAGTCAAAATCGTCCGGGGTTGGAACTGTTTTTT. Protein sequence: CASSPSQNRPGLELFF.

The chain carries TRBV7-9 and TRBJ1-5, with D perhaps matching TRBD1 (6 bases). Per the germline V gene, CDR1 is SEHNR and CDR2 is FQNEAQ (reference sequence). V shed 4 bases and J shed 14 bases, with 12 bases lying between them. The CDR3 totals 11 residues. The CDR3 protein is CASSSDRSKHF. The DNA for the CDR3 is TGTGCCAGCAGCTCCGACAGGTCCAAGCATTTT. Full variable domain (outside the CDR3, taken from reference TRBV7-9 and TRBJ1-5): DTGVSQNPRHKITKRGQNVTFRCDPISEHNRLYWYRQTLGQGPEFLTYFQNEAQLEKSRLLSDRFSAERPKGSFSTLEIQRTEQGDSAMYLCASSSDRSKHFGDGTRLSIL.

J is TRBJ2-5 and V is TRBV11-2; 9 nucleotides line up with TRBD1. After removal of 5 bases from V and 4 bases from J, the junction contained 5 bases not matched to a gene. The CDR3 runs to 14 residues. CDR1 is SGHAT, CDR2 FQNNGV, per germline. The CDR3 nucleotides read TGTGCCAGCAGCCCGGGACAGGGCGCAGAGACCCAGTACTTC. Its translation is CASSPGQGAETQYF.

The V gene is TRBV18, the J gene TRBJ2-7, with a weak D call TRBD1 (5 bases). Trimming took off 3 bases at V and 1 base at J, with 7 bases between the two ends. The germline gives CDR1 KGHSH, CDR2 LQKENI. The CDR3 spans 13 residues. CDR3 sequence reads: CASSPDSSYEQYF. The CDR3 DNA follows: TGTGCCAGCTCACCCGACAGTTCCTACGAGCAGTACTTC.

This clone was seen just once. The rearrangement uses TRBV12-3 or TRBV12-4 and TRBJ2-7; possible D gene TRBD1, 5 bases. This CDR3 has 13 amino acids. The V end was cut by 6 bases, the J end by 4 bases, with 13 bases between. DNA for the CDR3: TGTGCCAGCAGCGCAGGGCCTCCTTACGAGCAGTACTTC. Protein sequence: CASSAGPPYEQYF.

The V gene is TRBV7-2, the J gene TRBJ1-1; D may be TRBD1 (6 bases). This CDR3 spans 15 amino acids. Trimming stripped 2 bases from V and 4 bases from J, with 14 bases between. The germline V gene has CDR1 SGHTA and CDR2 FQGNSA. The CDR3 sequence is CASSLRGILSTEAFF. The CDR3 DNA reads as TGTGCCAGCAGCTTAAGGGGGATCCTTAGCACTGAAGCTTTCTTT. The complete variable domain, with remaining parts taken from reference TRBV7-2 and TRBJ1-1, reads GAGVSQSPSNKVTEKGKDVELRCDPISGHTALYWYRQSLGQGLEFLIYFQGNSAPDKSGLPSDRFSAERTGGSVSTLTIQRTQQEDSAVYLCASSLRGILSTEAFFGQGTRLTVV.

Of note for this clone: It is likely a read error, because the conserved phenylalanine at the end of the CDR3 is missing. Because the CDR3's place on the DNA is in doubt, the DNA is left out and the CDR3 is given as listed by TCRdb. The chain recombines TRBV2 with TRBJ1-6; the DNA was not compared with TRBD1, the D call given in the table. The CDR3 has 13 amino acids, counting both end residues. Germline V gives CDR1 SNHLY, CDR2 FYNNEI. The CDR3 protein is CASSEAGQGRLGL.

The chain carries TRBV5-4 and TRBJ1-6; D uncertain. The CDR3 totals 14 residues. Per the germline V gene, CDR1 is SGHNT and CDR2 is YYREEE (reference sequence). Trimming removed 3 bases from V and 7 bases from J, with 11 bases in between. CDR3 residues: CASSSEMSNSPLHF. The CDR3 DNA reads as TGTGCCAGCAGCTCGGAGATGTCGAATTCACCCCTCCACTTT.

V and J are TRBV5-4 and TRBJ2-5; 12 bases match TRBD2. The V segment lost 4 bases and the J segment 3 bases; nucleotides outside the gene matches: 7. This CDR3 spans 16 amino acids. Germline CDR1 and CDR2: SGHNT and YYREEE (reference sequence). Here the CDR3 DNA reads TGTGCCAGCAGCGCGGGACTAGCGGGCGGTAAAGAGACCCAGTACTTC. As protein: CASSAGLAGGKETQYF.

The V call is TRBV19, the J call TRBJ2-1; tentative D call: TRBD1 (6 bases). The CDR3 sequence is 16 residues long. V lost 1 base to trimming and J lost 5 bases, with 15 bases between them. Germline-derived CDR1 and CDR2 are LNHDA and SQIVND (reference sequence). CDR3 in amino acids: CASSIAARGLDNEQFF. DNA of the CDR3: TGTGCCAGTAGTATAGCCGCCAGGGGCTTAGACAATGAGCAGTTCTTC.

The chain joins TRBV6-4 to TRBJ2-2; TRBD1 matches 9 bases. The CDR3 length is 15 residues. Germline trimming cut 6 bases from V and 4 bases from J; bases unmatched to any gene: 6. CDR1 and CDR2 (germline): MRHNA, SNTAGT. The CDR3 DNA reads TGTGCCAGCAGACGGACAGGGGAAAGCACCGGGGAGCTGTTTTTT. Its protein is CASRRTGESTGELFF.

The CDR3 loop reads CASRRTGGEKLFF. The CDR3 DNA sequence: TGTGCCAGCAGACGGACAGGTGGTGAAAAACTGTTTTTT. The chain carries TRBV3-1 (or the pseudogene TRBV3-2) and TRBJ1-4; 7 bases are a match to TRBD1. Germline trimming cut 6 bases from V and 7 bases from J; bases unmatched to any gene: 5. CDR1 and CDR2 (germline): LGHDT, YNNKEL (reference sequence). The CDR3 sequence is 13 residues long.

The chain uses TRBV6-6 and TRBJ1-5, with a possible D match to TRBD1 (5 bases). The germline V and J ends were trimmed by 6 bases and 4 bases, with 16 bases remaining between them. This CDR3 has 15 residues. Germline V lookup: CDR1 MNHNY, CDR2 SVGAGI (reference sequence). CDR3 amino acids: CASRPDDSRNQPQHF. The DNA of the CDR3 is TGTGCCAGCAGGCCTGATGACAGCCGAAATCAGCCCCAGCATTTT.

The V and J genes are TRBV9 and TRBJ2-6; 8 nucleotides line up with TRBD1. Germline CDR1 reads SGDLS; CDR2 reads YYNGEE. Unmatched junction bases numbered 14, after V lost 5 bases and J lost 13 bases. CDR3 size: 15 residues. DNA for the CDR3: TGTGCCAGCAGTTCCAGACAGGGGCTAGAAAGGGTCCTGACTTTC. The encoded protein is CASSSRQGLERVLTF.

The chain employs TRBV6-5 and TRBJ1-1; D not certain. The ends were cut back, 3 bases at V and 5 bases at J, with 10 bases in the middle. The CDR3 sequence is 13 residues long. The germline CDR1 and CDR2 sequences are MNHEY and SVGAGI. CDR3 bases: TGTGCCAGCAGTTATCGACCACAGACTGAAGCTTTCTTT. It is translated as CASSYRPQTEAFF.

The V gene is TRBV10-3, the J gene TRBJ2-1; 8 bases are a match to TRBD2. V dropped 10 bases and J dropped 4; count of bases not matched to a gene: 9. This CDR3 region has 14 residues. Germline V lookup: CDR1 ENHRY, CDR2 SYGVKD. CDR3 nucleotide sequence: TGTGCCAGCCAGCCGGGACTAGGATACAATGAGCAGTTCTTC. Residues: CASQPGLGYNEQFF.

In this sample, this clone turned up once. The chain uses TRBV5-1 and TRBJ1-2; the match to TRBD1 covers 7 bases. CDR1 and CDR2 (germline): SGHRS, YFSETQ. The CDR3 totals 15 residues. The J segment lost 2 bases and the V segment lost 2 bases, leaving 6 bases of the junction unmatched. The CDR3: CASSFGAGGNYGYTF. The CDR3 coding sequence is TGCGCCAGCAGCTTTGGGGCAGGGGGAAACTATGGCTACACCTTC.